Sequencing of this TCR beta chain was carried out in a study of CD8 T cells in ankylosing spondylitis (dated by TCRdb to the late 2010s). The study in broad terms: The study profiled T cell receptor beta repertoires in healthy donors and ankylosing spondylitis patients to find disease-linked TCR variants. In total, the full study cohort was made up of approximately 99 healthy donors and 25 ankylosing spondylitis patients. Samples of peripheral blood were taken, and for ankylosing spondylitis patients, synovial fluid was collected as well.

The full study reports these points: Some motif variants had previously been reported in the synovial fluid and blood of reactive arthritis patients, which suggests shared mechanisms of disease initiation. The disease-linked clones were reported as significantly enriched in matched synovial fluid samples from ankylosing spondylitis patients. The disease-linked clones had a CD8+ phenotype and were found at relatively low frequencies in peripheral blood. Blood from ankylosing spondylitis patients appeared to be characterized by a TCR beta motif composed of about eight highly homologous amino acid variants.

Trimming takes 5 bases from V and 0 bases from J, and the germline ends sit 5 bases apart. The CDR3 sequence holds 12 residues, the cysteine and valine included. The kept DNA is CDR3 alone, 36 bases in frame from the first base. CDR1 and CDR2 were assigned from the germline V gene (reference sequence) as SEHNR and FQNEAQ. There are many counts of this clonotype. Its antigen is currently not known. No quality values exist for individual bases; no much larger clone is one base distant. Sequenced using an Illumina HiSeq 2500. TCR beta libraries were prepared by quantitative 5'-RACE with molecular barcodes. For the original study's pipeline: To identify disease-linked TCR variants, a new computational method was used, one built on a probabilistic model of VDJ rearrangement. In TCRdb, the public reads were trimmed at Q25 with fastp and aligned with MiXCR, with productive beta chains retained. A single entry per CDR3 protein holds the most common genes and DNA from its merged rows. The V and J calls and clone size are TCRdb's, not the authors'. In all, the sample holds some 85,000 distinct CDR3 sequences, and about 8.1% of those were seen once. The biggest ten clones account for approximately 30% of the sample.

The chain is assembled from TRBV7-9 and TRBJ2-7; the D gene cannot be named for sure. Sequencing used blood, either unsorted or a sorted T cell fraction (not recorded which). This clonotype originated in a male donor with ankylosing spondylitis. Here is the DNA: TGTGCCAGCAGCATTAGCTCCTACGAGCAGTACGTC. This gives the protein CASSISSYEQYV.